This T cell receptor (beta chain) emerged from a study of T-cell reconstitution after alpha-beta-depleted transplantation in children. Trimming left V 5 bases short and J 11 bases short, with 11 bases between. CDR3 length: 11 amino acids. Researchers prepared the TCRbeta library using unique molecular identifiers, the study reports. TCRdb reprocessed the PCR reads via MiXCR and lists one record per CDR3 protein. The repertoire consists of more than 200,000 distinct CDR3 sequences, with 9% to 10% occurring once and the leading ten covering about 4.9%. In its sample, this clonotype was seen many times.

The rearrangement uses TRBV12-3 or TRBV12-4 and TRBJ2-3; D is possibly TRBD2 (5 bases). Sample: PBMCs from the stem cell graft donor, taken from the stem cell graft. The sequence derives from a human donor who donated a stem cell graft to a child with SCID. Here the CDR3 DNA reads TGTGCCAGCAGTACCCTAGGGAGGCAGTATTTT. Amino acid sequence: CASSTLGRQYF.